Below, 20 T cell receptor beta chains from the same sample are listed, as sequenced in a study of Tregs in tolerant kidney transplant recipients. For these TCRs, the target antigens are not known. The method was immunoSEQ multiplex PCR; TCRdb's version includes in-frame clones alone and lacks a portion of them. The sample lists under 14,000 clones, 91% occurring once. The sequencing used Tregs from blood cultured with allogeneic cells, collected before the transplant. The receptors were gathered from a human patient who received a combined kidney and bone marrow transplant.

The chain links TRBV14 to TRBJ2-7, with D unclear. CDR1 is SGHDN and CDR2 is FVKESK in the germline V gene. Trimming pared 2 bases from V and 0 bases from J, leaving 5 bases between. This CDR3 region has 13 residues. The CDR3 nucleotides are TGTGCCAGCAGCCAATACATCTCCTACGAGCAGTACTTC. This gives the protein CASSQYISYEQYF.

The chain recombines TRBV6-5 with TRBJ1-5; D not resolved. Germline CDR1 reads MNHEY; CDR2 reads SVGAGI. CDR3 length: 15 residues. Trimming pared 6 bases from V and 1 base from J, leaving 13 bases between. CDR3: CASSSQYSSNQPQHF. The DNA for the CDR3 is TGTGCCAGCAGCAGCCAGTACTCGAGCAATCAGCCCCAGCATTTT.

This rearrangement joins TRBV19 to TRBJ2-2; D might be TRBD2 (5 bases). This CDR3 region has 14 residues. Germline V gene lookup returns CDR1 LNHDA and CDR2 SQIVND (reference sequence). V was pared by 2 bases and J by 3 bases, with 7 bases between. In DNA form, the CDR3 reads TGTGCCAGTAGTATACGGGATGACACCGGGGAGCTGTTTTTT. Translated: CASSIRDDTGELFF.

The chain employs TRBV10-1 and TRBJ1-5; 10 positions agree with TRBD1. V was pared by 0 bases and J by 4 bases, with 6 bases of the junction left unmatched. From germline, CDR1 is WNHNN and CDR2 SYGVQD (reference sequence). The CDR3 extends over 17 amino acids. The DNA of the CDR3 is TGCGCCAGCAGTGAGTCGACCCGGGACAGGGGTAATCAGCCCCAGCATTTT. Translated, it gives CASSESTRDRGNQPQHF.

The chain uses TRBV7-8 and TRBJ2-3; D unresolved. The ends were cut back, 1 base at V and 5 bases at J, with 4 bases in the middle. The CDR3 has 12 residues. Germline V CDR1 and CDR2: SGHVS, FQNEAQ. CDR3 protein: CASSLVRDTQYF. Here the CDR3 DNA reads TGTGCCAGCAGCTTAGTTAGAGATACGCAGTATTTT.

The chain recombines TRBV11-3 with TRBJ1-1; a possible D gene is TRBD1 (5 bases). Trimming removed 5 bases from V and 4 bases from J, with 20 bases in between. The germline CDR1 and CDR2 sequences are SGHNT and YENEEA. The CDR3 runs 16 residues. The CDR3 nucleotides are TGTGCCAGCAGCCCTAGGAGCGGGGGATCTTTCACTGAAGCTTTCTTT. Amino acid sequence: CASSPRSGGSFTEAFF.

The chain has TRBV5-1 and TRBJ1-4; the match to TRBD1 covers 7 bases. The CDR3 is made up of 14 amino acids. V gave up 4 bases and J gave up 6 bases; unmatched junction bases: 6. Germline V lookup: CDR1 SGHRS, CDR2 YFSETQ. The chain's CDR3 is CASSLGQSHEKLFF. As DNA, the CDR3 is TGCGCCAGCAGCCTGGGACAGTCTCATGAAAAACTGTTTTTT.

J is TRBJ2-7 and V is TRBV5-6, with TRBD2 matching over 8 bases. The V gene's germline CDR1 is SGHDT and CDR2 YYEEEE. The CDR3 loop spans 14 amino acids. With 4 bases clipped from V and 7 bases from J, the junction kept 10 bases outside the gene matches. The DNA for the CDR3 is TGTGCCAGCAGCCTAAGCGGGAGTCGGGGAGAGCAGTACTTC. It specifies CASSLSGSRGEQYF.

The chain couples TRBV30 to TRBJ2-5; D unclear. Germline V CDR1 and CDR2: GTSNPN, SVGIG (reference sequence). CDR3 length: 12 residues. Deletions cut 2 bases from V and 0 bases from J, with 4 bases between. This CDR3 reads CAWSRYQETQYF. Written as DNA, the CDR3 is TGTGCCTGGAGTCGGTACCAAGAGACCCAGTACTTC.

The CDR3 region is CASSWDSYNEQFF. Written as DNA, the CDR3 is TGCGCCAGCAGCTGGGACAGTTACAATGAGCAGTTCTTC. This chain connects TRBV5-1 to TRBJ2-1; 7 bases align to TRBD1. Losses at the gene ends were 3 bases for V and 4 bases for J; bases not matched to a gene: 1. The CDR3 is 13 amino acids. CDR1 SGHRS and CDR2 YFSETQ come from the germline V gene.

Written as DNA, the CDR3 is TGCGCCAGCAGCTTTACAGGGTCCGAAAAACTGTTTTTT. Translating it yields CASSFTGSEKLFF. This chain connects TRBV5-1 to TRBJ1-4; D might be TRBD1 (6 bases). Germline values: CDR1 SGHRS, CDR2 YFSETQ. V was clipped by 2 bases and J by 8 bases, with 10 bases between them. The CDR3 contains 13 residues. Full variable domain (missing parts from reference TRBV5-1 and TRBJ1-4): KAGVTQTPRYLIKTRGQQVTLSCSPISGHRSVSWYQQTPGQGLQFLFEYFSETQRNKGNFPGRFSGRQFSNSRSEMNVSTLELGDSALYLCASSFTGSEKLFFGSGTQLSVL.

Concerning this clone itself: This sample includes further DNA sequences coding for the same CDR3. This chain uses TRBV29-1 with TRBJ2-2; maybe TRBD2 (7 bases). The CDR3 totals 13 residues. The V end was cut by 7 bases, the J end by 7 bases, with 16 bases between. Germline-derived CDR1 and CDR2 are SQVTM and ANQGSEA. The CDR3 reads CSAGLGGGGELFF. In nucleotides, the CDR3 is TGCAGCGCTGGACTGGGAGGGGGCGGGGAGCTGTTTTTT.

The rearrangement uses TRBV7-2 and TRBJ1-5; D is uncertain. CDR1 is SGHTA, CDR2 FQGNSA, per germline. Trimming removed 0 bases from V and 0 bases from J, with 6 bases in between. There are 15 residues in the CDR3. This CDR3 is CASSLAGRSNQPQHF. The CDR3 coding sequence is TGTGCCAGCAGCTTAGCAGGGCGTAGCAATCAGCCCCAGCATTTT.

The chain is built from TRBV2 and TRBJ2-2; tentative D call: TRBD1 (6 bases). Germline V gene data show CDR1 as SNHLY and CDR2 as FYNNEI. The CDR3 loop spans 15 amino acids. Trimming took 5 bases from V and 7 from J, leaving 17 bases between them. CDR3 DNA sequence: TGTGCCAGCAGTACTCGACAGGCTGGCGACGGGGAGCTGTTTTTT. This sequence encodes CASSTRQAGDGELFF.

CDR3 nucleotides: TGTGCCAGCAGCTTCCCGACAGTTAACAATGAGCAGTTCTTC. Amino acid sequence: CASSFPTVNNEQFF. This sequence joins TRBV5-6 and TRBJ2-1; a possible D gene is TRBD1 (5 bases). The CDR3 contains 14 residues. The V gene's germline CDR1 is SGHDT and CDR2 YYEEEE. With 2 bases removed from V and 5 bases from J, the gap between germline ends came to 11 bases.

The rearrangement joins TRBV7-2 to TRBJ1-1, with TRBD1 identical over 7 bases. Germline V lookup: CDR1 SGHTA, CDR2 FQGNSA. Germline trimming cut 5 bases from V and 6 bases from J; bases unmatched to any gene: 6. The CDR3 loop spans 13 amino acids. This CDR3 reads CASSRTGVAEAFF. The CDR3, as DNA: TGTGCCAGCAGCCGAACAGGGGTGGCTGAAGCTTTCTTT.

V and J are TRBV5-1 and TRBJ1-4; unclear D gene. V was shortened by 0 bases and J by 0 bases, with 12 bases between the two germline ends. Germline V gives CDR1 SGHRS, CDR2 YFSETQ. This CDR3 region has 17 residues. This chain's CDR3 is CASSLDILDATNEKLFF. For the CDR3, the DNA is TGCGCCAGCAGCTTGGATATTCTTGATGCAACTAATGAAAAACTGTTTTTT.

V gene TRBV19 combines with J gene TRBJ2-4; D unresolved. The germline V gene has CDR1 LNHDA and CDR2 SQIVND (reference sequence). CDR3 length: 14 residues. V lost 4 bases to trimming and J lost 7 bases, with 14 bases between them. The CDR3 is CASSRPGPGNIQYF. As DNA, the CDR3 is TGTGCCAGTAGTAGGCCCGGACCTGGGAACATTCAGTACTTC. Drawing the rest from reference TRBV19 and TRBJ2-4, the complete variable domain is DGGITQSPKYLFRKEGQNVTLSCEQNLNHDAMYWYRQDPGQGLRLIYYSQIVNDFQKGDIAEGYSVSREKKESFPLTVTSAQKNPTAFYLCASSRPGPGNIQYFGAGTRLSVL.

The chain employs TRBV11-1 and TRBJ2-4; no reliable D call. The V gene's germline CDR1 is SGHAT and CDR2 FQDESV (reference sequence). The CDR3 is made up of 14 amino acids. The ends were cut back, 1 base at V and 7 bases at J, with 11 bases in the middle. The CDR3 DNA sequence: TGTGCCAGCAGCTTAGTGGCGCGGAAGAACATTCAGTACTTC. It codes for CASSLVARKNIQYF.

In nucleotides, the CDR3 is TGTGCCAGTGCAAGCGGACAGGGGTTTGTTCAGCCCCAGCATTTT. Its translation is CASASGQGFVQPQHF. This chain uses TRBV19 with TRBJ1-5; the match to TRBD1 covers 9 bases. After removal of 8 bases from V and 6 bases from J, the junction contained 11 bases not matched to a gene. CDR1 is LNHDA and CDR2 is SQIVND in the germline V gene (reference sequence). The CDR3 spans 15 residues. The full variable domain, completed using reference TRBV19 and TRBJ1-5, is DGGITQSPKYLFRKEGQNVTLSCEQNLNHDAMYWYRQDPGQGLRLIYYSQIVNDFQKGDIAEGYSVSREKKESFPLTVTSAQKNPTAFYLCASASGQGFVQPQHFGDGTRLSIL.